This T cell receptor beta chain was obtained from a study of T cell changes during pregnancy in multiple sclerosis. TCRdb's table, derived via immunoSEQ multiplex PCR, lists solely in-frame clones and lacks some. Of roughly 42,000 clones listed, 90% to 95% are singletons. The CDR3 has 11 residues. The sample in question was CD4+ T cells from peripheral blood mononuclear cells, obtained after pregnancy. The TCR originated in a female donor with multiple sclerosis, enrolled in a pregnancy study. V is TRBV21-1 and J is TRBJ2-7; the listed D gene, TRBD1, was not tested against the DNA. TRBV21-1 is a pseudogene segment. The CDR3 bases are TGTGCCAGCAGACAGGGGGCCGGGGAGTACTTC. Translating it yields CASRQGAGEYF.